This TCR beta chain originates from a study of identical twins. Comment on this clonotype: One end of the junction is discordant with germline, which a read error may explain.

A single record per CDR3 protein comes from TCRdb applying MiXCR to the 5' RACE reads. In total, the table holds around nine distinct CDR3 sequences. CDR3 length: 15 amino acids. The V gene's germline CDR1 is MNHEY and CDR2 SVGEGT. The TCR was taken from a woman aged 18-30 years in good health. This table probably holds off-target reads from a library built for another chain. The sample taken for sequencing was CD8+ T cells sorted from blood. V gene TRBV6-2 or TRBV6-3 combines with J gene TRBJ1-5; D is uncertain. In DNA form, the CDR3 reads TGTGCAGCAGACCCATCTAACTTTGGAAATGAGAAATTAACCTTT. This gives the protein CAADPSNFGNEKLTF.